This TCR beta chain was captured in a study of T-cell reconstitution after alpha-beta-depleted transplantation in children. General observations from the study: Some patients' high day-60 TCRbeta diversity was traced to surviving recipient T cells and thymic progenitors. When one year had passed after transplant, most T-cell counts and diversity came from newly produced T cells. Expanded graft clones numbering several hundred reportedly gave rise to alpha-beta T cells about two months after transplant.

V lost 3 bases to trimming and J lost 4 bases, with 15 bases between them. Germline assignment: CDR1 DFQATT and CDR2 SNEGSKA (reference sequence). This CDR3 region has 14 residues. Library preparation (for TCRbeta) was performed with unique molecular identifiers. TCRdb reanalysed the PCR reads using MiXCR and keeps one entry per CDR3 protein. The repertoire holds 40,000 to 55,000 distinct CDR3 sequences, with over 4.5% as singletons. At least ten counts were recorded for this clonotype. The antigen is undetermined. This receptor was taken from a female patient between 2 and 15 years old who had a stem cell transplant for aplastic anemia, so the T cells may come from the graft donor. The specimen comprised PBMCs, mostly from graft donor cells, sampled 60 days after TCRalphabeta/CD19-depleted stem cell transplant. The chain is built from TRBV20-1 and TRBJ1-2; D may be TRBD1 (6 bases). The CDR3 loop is CSASPRGLSYGYTF. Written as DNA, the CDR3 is TGCAGTGCTAGTCCTCGGGGGCTGAGCTATGGCTACACCTTC.